Presented here are 25 T cell receptor beta chains from one specimen sequenced in a study of shared clonotypes between healthy human individuals. The protocol was immunoSEQ multiplex PCR, while the TCRdb copy is restricted to in-frame clones and leaves out a portion. The data contain around 2,000,000 clones, approximately 94% of them singletons. Naive CD8 cells, CD45RO-negative and positively selected for CCR7, excluded terminally differentiated effector memory CD45RA+ cells. Specimen: naive CD8+ T cells from PBMCs. Receptors were obtained from a man aged 18-30 years in good health. Some clones in this sample may be carry-over from other donors' samples.

The genes are TRBV29-1 and TRBJ2-5; D is undetermined. Germline V gene lookup returns CDR1 SQVTM and CDR2 ANQGSEA. Trimming cost V 7 bases and J 7 bases, with 13 bases left between them. This CDR3 comprises 11 residues. CDR3 region: CSAPHSGTQYF. CDR3 coding DNA: TGCAGCGCTCCCCACTCCGGGACCCAGTACTTC. Full variable domain (outside the CDR3, taken from reference TRBV29-1 and TRBJ2-5): SAVISQKPSRDICQRGTSLTIQCQVDSQVTMMFWYRQQPGQSLTLIATANQGSEATYESGFVIDKFPISRPNLTFSTLTVSNMSPEDSSIYLCSAPHSGTQYFGPGTRLLVL.

The V and J genes are TRBV27 and TRBJ1-2; TRBD1 matches 10 bases. The V segment lost 4 bases and the J segment 8 bases; nucleotides outside the gene matches: 7. CDR1 is MNHEY, CDR2 SMNVEV, per germline (reference sequence). CDR3 length: 14 residues. The CDR3 sequence is CASSSRDRGPGYTF. The CDR3 bases are TGTGCCAGCAGTTCAAGAGACAGGGGGCCCGGCTACACCTTC.

The chain uses TRBV9 and TRBJ2-3, with 13 bases matching TRBD2. CDR3 length: 19 amino acids. The germline V gene encodes CDR1 SGDLS and CDR2 YYNGEE. V gave up 1 base and J gave up 6 bases; unmatched junction bases: 14. For the CDR3, the DNA is TGTGCCAGCAGCGTAAGGGGACTAGCGGGATCCGCCGAGGGGGATACGCAGTATTTT. Protein product: CASSVRGLAGSAEGDTQYF.

This clone was seen only once. V gene TRBV9 combines with J gene TRBJ2-7; 7 bases agree with TRBD2. The CDR3 is 16 amino acids. The V gene end was trimmed by 2 bases and the J gene end by 0 bases; junction bases not matched to a gene: 8. The germline CDR1 and CDR2 sequences are SGDLS and YYNGEE. The CDR3 region is CASSVSQERGSYEQYF. In DNA form, the CDR3 reads TGTGCCAGCAGCGTGTCCCAGGAGCGGGGCTCCTACGAGCAGTACTTC.

The chain employs TRBV6-1 and TRBJ2-7; either TRBD1 or TRBD2 may fit D (5 bases each). The ends were cut back, 8 bases at V and 0 bases at J, with 17 bases in the middle. The CDR3 runs to 15 residues. Germline values: CDR1 MNHNS, CDR2 SASEGT. The CDR3 protein is CASQEGWGISYEQYF. In nucleotides, the CDR3 is TGTGCCAGCCAAGAAGGGTGGGGGATCTCCTACGAGCAGTACTTC.

The J gene is TRBJ2-3, the V gene TRBV10-3; 12 positions agree with TRBD2. In germline, CDR1 is ENHRY, CDR2 SYGVKD. The V and J ends lost 6 bases and 5 bases, in that order; junction bases with no gene match: 3. CDR3 length: 14 residues. This CDR3 is CAIRVTSGGDTQYF. In DNA form, the CDR3 reads TGTGCCATCAGGGTGACTAGCGGGGGAGATACGCAGTATTTT.

The chain recombines TRBV28 with TRBJ2-7; 7 bases align to TRBD1. Germline assignment: CDR1 MDHEN and CDR2 SYDVKM. The CDR3 covers 14 residues. The J segment lost 6 bases and the V segment lost 4 bases, leaving 9 bases of the junction unmatched. The DNA of the CDR3 is TGTGCCAGCAGTTCCCGGAACAGGGGAGCCGAGCAGTACTTC. Residues: CASSSRNRGAEQYF.

CDR3 protein: CASSSRDSYNEQFF. In DNA, the CDR3 is TGTGCCAGCAGCTCACGGGACTCATACAATGAGCAGTTCTTC. The V and J genes are TRBV11-2 and TRBJ2-1, with a possible D match to TRBD2 (6 bases). V lost 4 bases to trimming and J lost 4 bases, with 11 bases between them. Germline lookup yields CDR1 SGHAT and CDR2 FQNNGV. The CDR3 loop spans 14 amino acids.

The chain recombines TRBV25-1 with TRBJ1-2; 10 positions agree with TRBD1. The length of the CDR3 is 15 residues. Trimming at V came to 4 bases and at J to 2 bases, leaving 4 bases not matched to a gene. Per germline, CDR1 MGHDK and CDR2 SYGVNS. This chain's CDR3 is CASSGGTGVNYGYTF. CDR3 nucleotide sequence: TGTGCCAGCAGTGGCGGGACAGGGGTAAACTATGGCTACACCTTC.

This chain joins TRBV11-2 and TRBJ2-1, with 7 bases aligning to TRBD1. V lost 1 base to trimming and J lost 8 bases; unmatched junction nucleotides: 8. The CDR3 is 15 residues long. Germline V CDR1 and CDR2: SGHAT, FQNNGV. In nucleotides, the CDR3 is TGTGCCAGCAGCTTAGCACGGACAGGAGGCCATGAGCAGTTCTTC. This translates into CASSLARTGGHEQFF. Full variable domain (remainder filled in from reference TRBV11-2 and TRBJ2-1): EAGVAQSPRYKIIEKRQSVAFWCNPISGHATLYWYQQILGQGPKLLIQFQNNGVVDDSQLPKDRFSAERLKGVDSTLKIQPAKLEDSAVYLCASSLARTGGHEQFFGPGTRLTVL.

The V and J genes are TRBV5-1 and TRBJ2-3; 7 bases agree with TRBD1. The CDR3 length is 18 residues. Germline CDR1 reads SGHRS; CDR2 reads YFSETQ. Germline trimming cut 2 bases from V and 0 bases from J; bases unmatched to any gene: 12. CDR3 sequence (DNA): TGCGCCAGCAGCTTACCCAGGGACAGCCAAACTAGCACAGATACGCAGTATTTT. Protein product: CASSLPRDSQTSTDTQYF.

The chain has TRBV9 and TRBJ2-7; TRBD2 matches at 11 bases. CDR1 SGDLS and CDR2 YYNGEE come from the germline V gene. J was trimmed by 1 base and V by 4 bases; bases with no gene match: 4. CDR3 length: 15 residues. The CDR3 loop is CASSMGLAESYEQYF. In DNA form, the CDR3 reads TGTGCCAGCAGCATGGGACTAGCGGAATCCTACGAGCAGTACTTC.

The chain combines TRBV30 with TRBJ2-7; 8 nucleotides agree with TRBD1. This CDR3 contains 14 residues. The germline gives CDR1 GTSNPN, CDR2 SVGIG (reference sequence). V lost 7 bases, J lost 0 bases, and 8 bases stayed unmatched. CDR3 sequence reads: CASNGDRNSYEQYF. The CDR3 coding sequence is TGTGCCTCCAATGGGGACAGGAACTCCTACGAGCAGTACTTC.

The DNA of the CDR3 is TGTGCCAGCAGTTTATTCCGGACCCGCCCCGGGTACGAGCAGTACTTC. It encodes CASSLFRTRPGYEQYF. The chain recombines TRBV27 with TRBJ2-7; D is unresolved. Per germline, CDR1 MNHEY and CDR2 SMNVEV (reference sequence). V was pared by 1 base and J by 4 bases, with 17 bases between. The CDR3 extends over 16 amino acids.

The chain is built from TRBV27 and TRBJ2-7; D remains unclear. CDR1 is MNHEY, CDR2 SMNVEV, per germline (reference sequence). The CDR3 contains 15 residues. V lost 6 bases and J 4 bases, leaving 19 bases between the germline ends. CDR3 sequence reads: CASSLLGDTIYEQYF. CDR3 sequence (DNA): TGTGCCAGCAGCTTACTCGGAGACACAATATACGAGCAGTACTTC.

Written as DNA, the CDR3 is TGCAGCGTTGGACAGGACACCGGGGAGCTGTTTTTT. Its translation is CSVGQDTGELFF. The chain joins TRBV29-1 to TRBJ2-2; perhaps TRBD1 as D (6 bases). Trimming took 4 bases from V and 3 from J, leaving 6 bases between them. The CDR3 length is 12 residues. Germline V gene data show CDR1 as SQVTM and CDR2 as ANQGSEA.

The chain combines TRBV7-9 with TRBJ1-1; D unresolved. V shed 1 base and J shed 1 base, with 10 bases lying between them. CDR3 length equals 15 residues. CDR1 is SEHNR, CDR2 FQNEAQ, per germline (reference sequence). CDR3 nucleotide sequence: TGTGCCAGCAGCTTAGGGGAAGGGCAGAACACTGAAGCTTTCTTT. Residues: CASSLGEGQNTEAFF. Variable domain in full (rest from reference TRBV7-9 and TRBJ1-1): DTGVSQNPRHKITKRGQNVTFRCDPISEHNRLYWYRQTLGQGPEFLTYFQNEAQLEKSRLLSDRFSAERPKGSFSTLEIQRTEQGDSAMYLCASSLGEGQNTEAFFGQGTRLTVV.

This clone has only one observation. The DNA of the CDR3 is TGTGCCAGCAGCTTGGAATCGGATGCCTATGGCTACACCTTC. Residues: CASSLESDAYGYTF. The chain uses TRBV7-9 and TRBJ1-2, with D unresolved. The CDR3 sequence is 14 residues long. From germline, CDR1 is SEHNR and CDR2 FQNEAQ (reference sequence). Trimming cost V 3 bases and J 4 bases, with 12 bases left between them.

CDR3 coding DNA: TGTGCCAGCAGCCTGACGGAGGTAGCCTACGAGCAGTACTTC. Protein product: CASSLTEVAYEQYF. The chain combines TRBV7-6 with TRBJ2-7, with D possibly matching TRBD2 (5 bases). V was clipped by 5 bases and J by 2 bases, with 13 bases between them. Germline values: CDR1 SGHVS, CDR2 FNYEAQ. The CDR3 has 14 residues. Variable domain in full (rest from reference TRBV7-6 and TRBJ2-7): GAGVSQSPRYKVTKRGQDVALRCDPISGHVSLYWYRQALGQGPEFLTYFNYEAQQDKSGLPNDRFSAERPEGSISTLTIQRTEQRDSAMYRCASSLTEVAYEQYFGPGTRLTVT.

The chain uses TRBV13 and TRBJ2-1, with D possibly being TRBD2 (5 bases). The CDR3 covers 19 residues. CDR1 PRHDT and CDR2 FYEKMQ come from the germline V gene (reference sequence). V lost 1 base, J lost 0 bases, and 19 bases lay in between. The CDR3 protein is CASSLDEVLERSSYNEQFF. Here the CDR3 DNA reads TGTGCCAGCAGCTTAGATGAGGTCCTCGAGCGGAGCTCCTACAATGAGCAGTTCTTC.

The genes are TRBV19 and TRBJ1-5; D is unclear. Germline V gives CDR1 LNHDA, CDR2 SQIVND (reference sequence). The CDR3 covers 14 residues. V shed 7 bases and J shed 0 bases, with 10 bases lying between them. The CDR3 nucleotides are TGTGCCAGTATATCTTTGGGTAGCAATCAGCCCCAGCATTTT. Amino acids: CASISLGSNQPQHF. Filled out from reference TRBV19 and TRBJ1-5, the complete variable domain reads DGGITQSPKYLFRKEGQNVTLSCEQNLNHDAMYWYRQDPGQGLRLIYYSQIVNDFQKGDIAEGYSVSREKKESFPLTVTSAQKNPTAFYLCASISLGSNQPQHFGDGTRLSIL.

The chain joins TRBV11-2 to TRBJ2-7; 16 bases are shared with TRBD2. Germline-derived CDR1 and CDR2 are SGHAT and FQNNGV. This CDR3 has 15 residues. Losses at the gene ends were 3 bases for V and 6 bases for J; bases not matched to a gene: 2. CDR3 nucleotides: TGTGCCAGCAGCTTGGGGACTAGCGGGAGGGCCGAGCAGTACTTC. It is translated as CASSLGTSGRAEQYF.

The chain is built from TRBV7-9 and TRBJ2-3; 12 bases fit TRBD2. The germline V gene encodes CDR1 SEHNR and CDR2 FQNEAQ (reference sequence). This CDR3 has 17 amino acids. J gave up 0 bases and V 5 bases, and 6 bases lay outside the gene matches. CDR3 residues: CASSAPTSGGSTDTQYF. The CDR3 coding sequence is TGTGCCAGCAGCGCCCCGACTAGCGGGGGTAGCACAGATACGCAGTATTTT.

This clone has a handful of counts. The V call is TRBV9, the J call TRBJ1-2; 8 nucleotides match TRBD1. There are 14 residues in the CDR3. V shed 3 bases and J 2 bases; nucleotides not matched to a gene: 3. The germline gives CDR1 SGDLS, CDR2 YYNGEE. For the CDR3, the DNA is TGTGCCAGCAGCGGGGGGACAGGAAACTATGGCTACACCTTC. Amino acid sequence: CASSGGTGNYGYTF.

The chain uses TRBV29-1 and TRBJ2-2, with D maybe TRBD1 (5 bases). This CDR3 region has 16 residues. The germline V gene has CDR1 SQVTM and CDR2 ANQGSEA. V shed 5 bases and J shed 2 bases, with 18 bases lying between them. CDR3 bases: TGCAGCGTTCGGATGTGGCAGGGAATAAACACCGGGGAGCTGTTTTTT. The encoded protein is CSVRMWQGINTGELFF.